This TCR beta chain was obtained from a study of CD8 T cells in ankylosing spondylitis. General study results and limits: What appeared characteristic of ankylosing spondylitis blood was a TCR beta motif of fewer than ten highly homologous variants. Researchers report that disease-linked clones proved CD8+ and relatively rare in peripheral blood.

Germline V CDR1 and CDR2: KGHSH, LQKENI. Trimming stripped 2 bases from V and 8 bases from J, with 16 bases between. There are 15 residues in the CDR3. This clonotype was seen a few times. Its matching antigen is unknown. Quantitative molecular-barcoded 5'-RACE generated the TCR beta libraries. TCRdb processed the 5' RACE reads anew with MiXCR; each CDR3 protein has one entry. Here the sample spans 200,000 to 250,000 distinct CDR3 sequences, 10% to 13% being singletons. The TCR comes from a male donor with ankylosing spondylitis or in good health (not recorded which). The V gene is TRBV18, the J gene TRBJ2-1, with a tentative D call TRBD1 (6 bases). Sequencing was performed on blood, either unsorted or a sorted T cell fraction (not recorded which). Here the CDR3 reads CASSPSRTAADEQFF. CDR3 sequence (DNA): TGTGCCAGCTCACCATCAAGGACAGCCGCGGATGAGCAGTTCTTC.